This T cell receptor (beta chain) was recorded in a study of beta chain features in type 1 diabetes. This clone has only a few counts. Its cognate antigen is unknown. CD4+ naive, central memory, regulatory and stem cell-like memory cells were sorted via CD45RO/CCR7/CD25/CD127/CD95/CD27. Purity exceeding 95% was reached by all sorted populations. Study-wide findings and caveats: Type 1 diabetes patients had moderately but significantly shorter TCRB CDR3s in all four CD4+ subsets. The study found fewer insertions and more deletions at VDJ junctions in type 1 diabetes patients.

The sequenced template was cDNA made from the entire isolated RNA. The protocol was immunoSEQ multiplex PCR, while the TCRdb copy is restricted to in-frame clones and leaves out a portion. The sample records tens of thousands of clones, under 60% being singletons. This receptor was identified in a man between 18 and 35 years old with type 1 diabetes. The specimen was stem cell memory CD4+ T cells from blood.

This chain's CDR3 is CASSFFASRGGTGPEQETQYF. For the CDR3, the DNA is TGTGCCAGCAGTTTTTTCGCCTCCAGGGGAGGGACAGGGCCCGAACAAGAGACCCAGTACTTC. V is TRBV27 and J is TRBJ2-5; TRBD1 matches 9 bases. CDR3 length equals 21 residues. V gave up 3 bases and J gave up 2 bases; unmatched junction bases: 22. Germline values: CDR1 MNHEY, CDR2 SMNVEV (reference sequence).